The next 28 T cell receptor beta chains were all read from a single sample in a study of yellow fever vaccine responses in identical twins. TCRdb re-derived calls from the RT-PCR reads in MiXCR, one entry per CDR3 protein. The profile shows 2,000 to 2,500 distinct CDR3 sequences, more than 7% of them singletons. The sample in question was T cells from blood (PBMCs), unsorted or a sorted subset (not recorded which), obtained 2 years after vaccination. The receptors shown here come from a woman aged 18 to 35 who received the yellow fever vaccine.

The table lists this clonotype with a few counts. This rearrangement joins TRBV6-4 to TRBJ1-1; D is undetermined. CDR1 is MRHNA, CDR2 SNTAGT, per germline. CDR3 length: 14 residues. The ends were cut back, 7 bases at V and 7 bases at J, with 19 bases in the middle. Here the CDR3 DNA reads TGTGCCAGCACTAGAGGTCCCGCCGAAGGTGAAGCTTTCTTT. As protein: CASTRGPAEGEAFF.

This clonotype has only a few counts. This sequence joins TRBV12-3 or TRBV12-4 and TRBJ2-3, with 8 bases lining up with TRBD1. The trim removed 7 bases at V and 2 bases at J, leaving 5 bases unmatched. The CDR3 loop spans 14 amino acids. The CDR3 spells CASNTGGDTDTQYF. CDR3 nucleotide sequence: TGTGCCAGCAATACAGGGGGAGACACAGATACGCAGTATTTT.

This clonotype is termed medium-sized. This chain uses TRBV7-6 with TRBJ2-2; unclear D gene. The CDR3 is 15 amino acids. Trimming cost V 5 bases and J 2 bases, with 12 bases left between them. CDR1 and CDR2 (germline): SGHVS, FNYEAQ. The CDR3 is CASSALTTNTGELFF. The CDR3 nucleotides are TGTGCCAGCAGCGCACTCACTACAAACACCGGGGAGCTGTTTTTT.

The V call is TRBV30, the J call TRBJ1-5, with D possibly matching TRBD1 (6 bases). Germline CDR1 is GTSNPN and CDR2 is SVGIG (reference sequence). The CDR3 has 16 residues. V lost 2 bases and J 5 bases, leaving 19 bases between the germline ends. The DNA for the CDR3 is TGTGCCTGGAGTTGGGGGCAGGCTCTAGGGGATCAGCCCCAGCATTTT. This codes for CAWSWGQALGDQPQHF. Supplemented by reference TRBV30 and TRBJ1-5, the full variable domain reads SQTIHQWPATLVQPVGSPLSLECTVEGTSNPNLYWYRQAAGRGLQLLFYSVGIGQISSEVPQNLSASRPQDRQFILSSKKLLLSDSGFYLCAWSWGQALGDQPQHFGDGTRLSIL.

This clonotype was found a few times. This chain connects TRBV10-1 to TRBJ2-7, with D unresolved. CDR1 WNHNN and CDR2 SYGVQD come from the germline V gene (reference sequence). The CDR3 has 12 amino acids. V was shortened by 3 bases and J by 2 bases, with 5 bases between the two germline ends. CDR3 bases: TGCGCCAGCAGTGACGAAGCCTACGAGCAGTACTTC. It yields the protein CASSDEAYEQYF.

Here the CDR3 reads CASSSGQGPAYEQYF. In nucleotides, the CDR3 is TGTGCCAGCAGCTCAGGACAGGGGCCCGCCTACGAGCAGTACTTC. V and J are TRBV9 and TRBJ2-7, with 9 bases identical to TRBD1. The CDR3 runs 15 residues. Germline V CDR1 and CDR2: SGDLS, YYNGEE. Trimming took 4 bases from V and 2 from J; bases not matched to a gene: 7. The whole variable domain, filled in from reference TRBV9 and TRBJ2-7, reads DSGVTQTPKHLITATGQRVTLRCSPRSGDLSVYWYQQSLDQGLQFLIQYYNGEERAKGNILERFSAQQFPDLHSELNLSSLELGDSALYFCASSSGQGPAYEQYFGPGTRLTVT.

This clonotype is labeled as medium-sized. This chain connects TRBV4-1 to TRBJ2-7; D unresolved. This CDR3 has 14 residues. The V gene's germline CDR1 is MGHRA and CDR2 YSYEKL. Trimming removed 4 bases from V and 2 bases from J, with 12 bases in between. The CDR3 loop reads CASSPMARPYEQYF. DNA of the CDR3: TGCGCCAGCAGCCCCATGGCCCGGCCCTACGAGCAGTACTTC.

The chain employs TRBV5-4 and TRBJ2-3; D may be TRBD1 (5 bases). The V end lost 0 bases, the J end lost 3 bases, and 8 bases lay between the germline ends. The length of the CDR3 is 14 residues. Germline V CDR1 and CDR2: SGHNT, YYREEE (reference sequence). The CDR3 coding sequence is TGTGCCAGCAGCTTGGACAGGCAAACAGATACGCAGTATTTT. It codes for CASSLDRQTDTQYF.

This clonotype is medium-sized (0.01 to 0.1%) by share. The chain carries TRBV20-1 and TRBJ2-1; TRBD2 matches 7 bases. The V segment lost 0 bases and the J segment 3 bases; nucleotides outside the gene matches: 8. This CDR3 is 16 amino acids long. Germline V gives CDR1 DFQATT, CDR2 SNEGSKA (reference sequence). The CDR3 loop is CSAREAIAGFYNEQFF. The CDR3 DNA reads as TGCAGTGCTAGAGAGGCGATAGCGGGTTTCTACAATGAGCAGTTCTTC.

This clonotype was counted only a few times. The chain is built from TRBV14 and TRBJ2-5; 11 nucleotides align to TRBD2. Germline V gene sequence: CDR1 SGHDN, CDR2 FVKESK. The CDR3 totals 16 residues. V trimming: 3 bases; J trimming: 2 bases; junction bases outside the gene matches: 5. The CDR3 DNA follows: TGTGCCAGCAGCCAGCACCTAGCGGGAGGACAAGAGACCCAGTACTTC. Translating it yields CASSQHLAGGQETQYF. The full variable domain, with the rest looked up from reference TRBV14 and TRBJ2-5, is EAGVTQFPSHSVIEKGQTVTLRCDPISGHDNLYWYRRVMGKEIKFLLHFVKESKQDESGMPNNRFLAERTGGTYSTLKVQPAELEDSGVYFCASSQHLAGGQETQYFGPGTRLLVL.

By sample fraction, this clonotype is medium-sized (0.01 to 0.1%). The chain uses TRBV4-1 and TRBJ2-7; D possibly corresponds to TRBD2 (6 bases). CDR1 is MGHRA and CDR2 is YSYEKL in the germline V gene. This CDR3 is 15 amino acids long. V was cut by 2 bases and J by 5 bases, with 16 bases left in between. CDR3 sequence (DNA): TGCGCCAGCAGCCAAAAGGGGTCCGGCGGGAACGAGCAGTACTTC. Its translation: CASSQKGSGGNEQYF.

This clonotype rates as large. The V and J genes are TRBV11-1 and TRBJ2-4; D gene ambiguous. Deletions cut 4 bases from V and 7 bases from J, with 5 bases between. This CDR3 contains 11 residues. From germline, CDR1 is SGHAT and CDR2 FQDESV (reference sequence). CDR3 in amino acids: CASSSGNIQYF. The CDR3, as DNA: TGTGCCAGCAGCTCCGGCAACATTCAGTACTTC.

J is TRBJ2-7 and V is TRBV6-1; 14 nucleotides match TRBD2. Losses at the gene ends were 6 bases for V and 4 bases for J; bases not matched to a gene: 5. CDR3 size: 15 residues. The germline V gene has CDR1 MNHNS and CDR2 SASEGT. The CDR3 DNA reads as TGTGCCAGCAGAACCGGGACTAGCGGGAGATACGAGCAGTACTTC. This sequence encodes CASRTGTSGRYEQYF.

V and J are TRBV30 and TRBJ2-6; no reliable D call. Germline CDR1 reads GTSNPN; CDR2 reads SVGIG (reference sequence). The ends were cut back, 0 bases at V and 2 bases at J, with 5 bases in the middle. The CDR3 extends over 14 amino acids. The CDR3 reads CAWSVGTGANVLTF. CDR3 bases: TGTGCCTGGAGTGTAGGGACTGGGGCCAACGTCCTGACTTTC.

By share, this clonotype ranks as medium-sized. This sequence joins TRBV10-3 and TRBJ1-2; D ambiguous. Germline V lookup: CDR1 ENHRY, CDR2 SYGVKD. This CDR3 spans 16 amino acids. Trimming removed 6 bases at V and 7 bases at J, with 24 bases between. Written as DNA, the CDR3 is TGTGCCATCAGACCCCCACCGACCGATATAGGCTTTGGCTACACCTTC. It specifies CAIRPPPTDIGFGYTF.

This clonotype was counted a few times. J is TRBJ2-7 and V is TRBV23-1, with 7 bases fitting TRBD2. TRBV23-1 is designated an ORF whose function remains uncertain. The length of the CDR3 is 11 residues. The V segment lost 0 bases and the J segment 11 bases; nucleotides outside the gene matches: 1. Here the CDR3 DNA reads TGCGCCAGCAGTCAATCGGGAGGGGAGTACTTC. Amino acid sequence: CASSQSGGEYF.

The chain carries TRBV6-1 and TRBJ2-7; 7 nucleotides match TRBD1. Germline loops: CDR1 MNHNS, CDR2 SASEGT. V was clipped by 6 bases and J by 8 bases; unmatched bases: 7. CDR3 length: 12 amino acids. As DNA, the CDR3 is TGTGCCAGCAGCGGGGACAGCCCTAAGCAGTACTTC. This encodes CASSGDSPKQYF.

The V gene is TRBV11-3, the J gene TRBJ2-7; weak D call: TRBD2 (5 bases). V shed 1 base and J shed 3 bases, with 10 bases lying between them. From germline, CDR1 is SGHNT and CDR2 YENEEA. CDR3 size: 14 residues. The CDR3 sequence: CASSLGAASYEQYF. DNA for the CDR3: TGTGCCAGCAGCTTAGGAGCGGCGAGCTACGAGCAGTACTTC.

This clonotype was seen only a few times. This chain links TRBV4-3 with TRBJ2-7, with a weak D call TRBD2 (5 bases). There are 13 residues in the CDR3. CDR1 and CDR2 from the germline V gene are LGHNA and YSLEER. Deletions cut 2 bases from V and 4 bases from J, with 9 bases between. Here the CDR3 reads CASSQLSGYEQYF. In nucleotides, the CDR3 is TGCGCCAGCAGCCAATTATCGGGGTACGAGCAGTACTTC.

By sample fraction, this clonotype is medium-sized. The genes are TRBV28 and TRBJ1-5; D is uncertain. Trimming stripped 7 bases from V and 0 bases from J, with 16 bases between. In germline, CDR1 is MDHEN, CDR2 SYDVKM. This CDR3 has 16 amino acids. This CDR3 is CASTTWTLTSNQPQHF. CDR3 DNA: TGTGCCAGCACCACCTGGACTTTGACTAGCAATCAGCCCCAGCATTTT. Variable domain in full (rest from reference TRBV28 and TRBJ1-5): DVKVTQSSRYLVKRTGEKVFLECVQDMDHENMFWYRQDPGLGLRLIYFSYDVKMKEKGDIPEGYSVSREKKERFSLILESASTNQTSMYLCASTTWTLTSNQPQHFGDGTRLSIL.

This clonotype counts as large. The chain joins TRBV19 to TRBJ1-5, with D hard to call. The germline V gene encodes CDR1 LNHDA and CDR2 SQIVND (reference sequence). The V end was cut by 2 bases, the J end by 0 bases, with 5 bases between. The CDR3 runs to 14 residues. The CDR3 bases are TGTGCCAGTAGTATACAGTATAGCAATCAGCCCCAGCATTTT. The encoded protein is CASSIQYSNQPQHF.

In its sample, this clonotype was seen a few times. V gene TRBV7-2 combines with J gene TRBJ2-1; 7 bases fit TRBD2. V dropped 1 base and J dropped 9; count of bases not matched to a gene: 6. CDR3 length: 14 amino acids. The germline CDR1 and CDR2 sequences are SGHTA and FQGNSA. The CDR3 region is CASSLGRETTEQFF. Here the CDR3 DNA reads TGTGCCAGCAGCTTAGGGCGGGAGACCACTGAGCAGTTCTTC.

The chain links TRBV6-2 or TRBV6-3 to TRBJ2-1; D remains ambiguous. The CDR3 is 16 residues long. Trimming took off 2 bases at V and 4 bases at J, with 15 bases between the two ends. Germline V gives CDR1 MNHEY, CDR2 SVGEGT. In nucleotides, the CDR3 is TGTGCCAGCAGTTACAAGGCCGCGGTGCGTTACAATGAGCAGTTCTTC. As protein: CASSYKAAVRYNEQFF.

In its sample, this clonotype was seen a few times. This CDR3 reads CASSLDLIPYEQYF. The CDR3 DNA follows: TGTGCCAGCAGCTTAGATCTCATACCCTACGAGCAGTACTTC. The chain recombines TRBV11-2 with TRBJ2-7; D gene uncertain. This CDR3 spans 14 amino acids. Germline lookup yields CDR1 SGHAT and CDR2 FQNNGV. The germline V and J ends were trimmed by 0 bases and 2 bases, with 8 bases remaining between them.

By share of the sample, this clonotype is medium-sized. The J gene is TRBJ1-2, the V gene TRBV6-5; no definite D call. The CDR3 consists of 15 residues. V shed 0 bases and J shed 2 bases, with 10 bases lying between them. Germline values: CDR1 MNHEY, CDR2 SVGAGI. The CDR3 DNA reads TGTGCCAGCAGTTACTCGTACGGAGAAAACTATGGCTACACCTTC. This sequence encodes CASSYSYGENYGYTF.

This clonotype was seen just once. The chain links TRBV4-1 to TRBJ2-5, with 8 bases aligning to TRBD1. The CDR3 has 15 residues. The junction had 6 bases not matched to a gene; V was cut back by 2 bases and J by 4 bases. CDR1 is MGHRA, CDR2 YSYEKL, per germline. Here the CDR3 reads CASSQSQGELETQYF. CDR3 DNA sequence: TGCGCCAGCAGCCAATCACAGGGGGAGTTAGAGACCCAGTACTTC.

This clonotype showed up just a few times. The chain carries TRBV11-3 and TRBJ2-1, with no clear D. The CDR3 totals 13 residues. CDR1 SGHNT and CDR2 YENEEA come from the germline V gene. V lost 0 bases and J lost 10, with 10 bases in between. The CDR3 spells CASSLDQATEQFF. The CDR3 nucleotides read TGTGCCAGCAGCTTAGATCAGGCTACCGAGCAGTTCTTC. The full variable domain, rest sourced from reference TRBV11-3 and TRBJ2-1, is EAGVVQSPRYKIIEKKQPVAFWCNPISGHNTLYWYLQNLGQGPELLIRYENEEAVDDSQLPKDRFSAERLKGVDSTLKIQPAELGDSAVYLCASSLDQATEQFFGPGTRLTVL.

This clonotype occurred a few times. CDR3 amino acids: CASSSLNPPDTQYF. The CDR3 region has the DNA TGTGCCAGCAGCTCCCTTAACCCCCCAGATACGCAGTATTTT. The V and J genes are TRBV11-2 and TRBJ2-3; D remains unclear. Germline CDR1 and CDR2: SGHAT and FQNNGV. The ends were cut back, 4 bases at V and 4 bases at J, with 12 bases in the middle. This CDR3 contains 14 residues.